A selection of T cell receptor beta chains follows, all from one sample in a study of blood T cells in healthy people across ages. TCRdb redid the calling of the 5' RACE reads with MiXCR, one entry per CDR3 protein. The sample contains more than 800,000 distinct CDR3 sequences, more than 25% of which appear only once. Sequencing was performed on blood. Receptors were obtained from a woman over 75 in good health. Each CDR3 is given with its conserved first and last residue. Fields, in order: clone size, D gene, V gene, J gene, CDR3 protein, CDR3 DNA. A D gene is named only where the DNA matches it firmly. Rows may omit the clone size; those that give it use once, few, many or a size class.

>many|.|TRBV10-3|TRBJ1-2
CAISETYGYTF
TGTGCCATCAGTGAAACCTATGGCTACACCTTC
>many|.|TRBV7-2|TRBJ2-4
CASSLEGDNLNIQYF
TGTGCCAGCAGCTTAGAGGGGGACAACTTAAACATTCAGTACTTC
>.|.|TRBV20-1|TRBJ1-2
CSARDGYTF
TGCAGTGCTAGAGATGGCTACACCTTC
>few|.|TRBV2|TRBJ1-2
CASSGLDSYGYTF
TGTGCCAGCAGCGGACTGGATAGCTATGGCTACACCTTC
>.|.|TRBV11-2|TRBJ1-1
CASSLAGRGEAFF
TGTGCCAGCAGCTTAGCCGGGCGAGGAGAAGCTTTCTTT
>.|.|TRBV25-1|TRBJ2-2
CAAEEVNTGELFF
TGTGCCGCCGAAGAGGTGAACACCGGGGAGCTGTTTTTT
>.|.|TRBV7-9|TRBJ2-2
CASVTGNPNTGELFF
TGTGCCAGCGTAACAGGGAATCCGAACACCGGGGAGCTGTTTTTT
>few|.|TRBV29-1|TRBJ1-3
CSVEVPRGSGNTIYF
TGCAGCGTTGAAGTTCCCAGGGGCTCTGGAAACACCATATATTTT
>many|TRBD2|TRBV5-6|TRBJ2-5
CASSLGPSGDSQETQYF
TGTGCCAGCAGCTTGGGGCCTAGCGGGGACTCCCAAGAGACCCAGTACTTC
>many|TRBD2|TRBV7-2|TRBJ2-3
CASSYLAGGGGTDTQYF
TGTGCCAGCAGCTATCTAGCGGGGGGTGGGGGCACAGATACGCAGTATTTT
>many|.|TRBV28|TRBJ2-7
CASSQLQGMNEQYF
TGTGCCAGCAGCCAACTACAGGGTATGAACGAGCAGTACTTC
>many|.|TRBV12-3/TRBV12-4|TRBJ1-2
CASSSVFDGYTF
TGTGCCAGCAGTTCAGTTTTTGATGGCTACACCTTC
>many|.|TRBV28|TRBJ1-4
CASSPSQGKKLFF
TGTGCCAGCAGTCCGTCCCAGGGGAAAAAACTGTTTTTT
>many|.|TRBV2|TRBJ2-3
CASSPRTARTDTQYF
TGTGCCAGCAGTCCCCGGACGGCCCGGACAGATACGCAGTATTTT
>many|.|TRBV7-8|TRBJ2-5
CASSLTGRGETQYF
TGTGCCAGCAGCTTAACTGGACGAGGGGAGACCCAGTACTTC
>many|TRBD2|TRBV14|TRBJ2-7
CASSPASGASREQYF
TGTGCCAGCAGCCCGGCTAGCGGGGCGTCCAGAGAGCAGTACTTC
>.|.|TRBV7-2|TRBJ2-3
CASGSPAGYTQYF
TGTGCCAGCGGGTCCCCTGCTGGGTATACGCAGTATTTT
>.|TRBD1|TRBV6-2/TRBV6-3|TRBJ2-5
CASGPPGQGKETQYF
TGTGCCAGCGGCCCACCGGGACAGGGAAAAGAGACCCAGTACTTC
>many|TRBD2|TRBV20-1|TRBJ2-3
CSARAWQRGFTDTQYF
TGCAGTGCTAGGGCTTGGCAGCGGGGCTTCACAGATACGCAGTATTTT
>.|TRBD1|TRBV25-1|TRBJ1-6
CASSDPGQALHF
TGTGCCAGCAGTGACCCCGGACAGGCGCTCCACTTT
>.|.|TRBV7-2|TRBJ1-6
CASSLRIGRNSPLHF
TGTGCCAGCAGCTTACGGATCGGGAGGAATTCACCCCTCCACTTT
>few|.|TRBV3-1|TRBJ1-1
CASSQAGARSPGTEAFF
TGTGCCAGCAGCCAAGCTGGCGCCCGTAGCCCGGGCACTGAAGCTTTCTTT
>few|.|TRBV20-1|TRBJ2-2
CSASIGQTTGELFF
TGCAGTGCTAGTATCGGGCAGACCACCGGGGAGCTGTTTTTT
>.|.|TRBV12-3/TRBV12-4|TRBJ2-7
CASSLGTSFYEQYF
TGTGCCAGCAGTTTGGGGACGTCGTTCTACGAGCAGTACTTC
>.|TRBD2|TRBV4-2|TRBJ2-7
CASSQGVQRGYNEQYF
TGTGCCAGCAGCCAAGGTGTCCAGCGGGGTTACAATGAGCAGTACTTC
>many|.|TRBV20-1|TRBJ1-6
CSARGAGPASYNSPLHF
TGCAGTGCTAGAGGGGCAGGGCCCGCATCCTATAATTCACCCCTCCACTTT
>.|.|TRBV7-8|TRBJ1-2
CASSRWTVNYGCTF
TGTGCCAGCAGCAGATGGACAGTAAACTATGGCTGCACCTTC
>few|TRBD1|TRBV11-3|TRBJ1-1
CASSLDPGQGNTEAFF
TGTGCCAGCAGCTTAGATCCCGGACAGGGGAACACTGAAGCTTTCTTT
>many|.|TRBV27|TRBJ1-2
CASSVGVHRANYGYTF
TGTGCCAGCAGTGTAGGAGTCCACAGGGCTAACTATGGCTACACCTTC
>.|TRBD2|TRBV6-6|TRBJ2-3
CASSYLGREDPDTQYF
TGTGCCAGCAGTTACCTGGGGAGGGAGGACCCAGATACGCAGTATTTT
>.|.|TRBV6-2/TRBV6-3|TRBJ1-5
CASTLQGRQPQHF
TGTGCCAGCACCCTACAGGGCCGGCAGCCCCAGCATTTT
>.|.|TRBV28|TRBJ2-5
CASSLSVTQYF
TGTGCCAGCAGCCTTTCGGTGACCCAGTACTTC
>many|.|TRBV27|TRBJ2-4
CASSLRGGNALAKNIQYF
TGTGCCAGCAGTTTACGCGGAGGCAACGCGCTAGCCAAAAACATTCAGTACTTC
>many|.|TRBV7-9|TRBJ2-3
CASSPGGRVATDTQYF
TGTGCCAGCAGCCCAGGGGGGCGGGTCGCCACAGATACGCAGTATTTT
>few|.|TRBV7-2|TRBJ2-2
CASSLELVNTGELFF
TGTGCCAGCAGCTTAGAACTTGTGAACACCGGGGAGCTGTTTTTT
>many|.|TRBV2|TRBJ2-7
CASRVQVTYEQYF
TGTGCCAGCAGAGTACAGGTTACCTACGAGCAGTACTTC
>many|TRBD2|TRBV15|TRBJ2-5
CATSRSGGAPQETQYF
TGTGCCACCAGCCGTAGCGGGGGGGCCCCCCAAGAGACCCAGTACTTC
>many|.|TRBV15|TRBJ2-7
CATSRGETSGQYF
TGTGCCACCAGCAGAGGAGAGACTAGTGGGCAGTACTTC
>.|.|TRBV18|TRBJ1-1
CASSQKGDTEAFF
TGTGCCAGCTCACAGAAGGGGGACACTGAAGCTTTCTTT
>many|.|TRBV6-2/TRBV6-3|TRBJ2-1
CASRRSGAPGSNEQFF
TGTGCCAGCAGACGATCGGGGGCCCCGGGTTCGAATGAGCAGTTCTTC
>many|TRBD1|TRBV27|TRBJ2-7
CASRDRVQTYEQYF
TGTGCCAGCAGAGACAGGGTCCAAACCTACGAGCAGTACTTC
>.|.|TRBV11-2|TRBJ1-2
CASSSTGRTSTNYGYTF
TGTGCCAGCAGCAGTACGGGACGGACTTCAACTAACTATGGCTACACCTTC
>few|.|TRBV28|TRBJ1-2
CASSLEGGGGYTF
TGTGCCAGCAGTTTAGAAGGGGGAGGAGGCTACACCTTC
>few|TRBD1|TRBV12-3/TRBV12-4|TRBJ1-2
CASRGQGKLIGGYTF
TGTGCCAGCAGGGGACAGGGGAAGTTAATAGGTGGCTACACCTTC
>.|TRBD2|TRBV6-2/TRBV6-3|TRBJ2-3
CASSYGVKRGGQDTQYF
TGTGCCAGCAGTTATGGCGTAAAGCGGGGGGGCCAAGATACGCAGTATTTT
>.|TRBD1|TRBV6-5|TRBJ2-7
CATSDWTGTGSYEQYF
TGTGCCACCAGTGACTGGACCGGGACAGGCTCCTACGAGCAGTACTTC
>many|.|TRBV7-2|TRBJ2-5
CASSPTYLVSETQYF
TGTGCCAGCAGCCCGACATACCTTGTGAGTGAGACCCAGTACTTC
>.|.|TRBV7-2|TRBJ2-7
CASSRDSNQIYEQYF
TGTGCCAGCAGTCGTGACAGCAACCAGATTTACGAGCAGTACTTC